This T cell receptor beta chain was retrieved from a study of cytomegalovirus exposure and HLA in healthy donors. About the study: Samples from HLA-typed donors yielded about 85 million unique TCRs in an early data release.

The CDR3 consists of 14 residues. V lost 6 bases to trimming and J lost 3 bases; unmatched junction nucleotides: 6. CDR1 and CDR2 (germline): LNHDA, SQIVND (reference sequence). PCR amplification relied on 60 Vbeta primers (plus 13 Jbeta primers). Libraries were prepared by immunoSEQ multiplex PCR; TCRdb keeps only in-frame clonotypes and omits some of them. The sample holds 77,000 or so clones. The sequence derives from a young man in good health and CMV-seronegative. Sequencing input: PBMCs. The genes are TRBV19 and TRBJ1-1; 8 nucleotides agree with TRBD1. CDR3 in DNA: TGTGCCAGTAGCGACAGGGGTTGGGACACTGAAGCTTTCTTT. It encodes CASSDRGWDTEAFF.